These 22 T cell receptor beta chains were all obtained from the same sample, sequenced in a study of T cell repertoires in cytomegalovirus infection. TCRdb used MiXCR to reprocess the reads, holding one entry per CDR3 protein. The sample carries roughly 920,000 distinct CDR3 sequences, 30% to 40% recorded once. The antigens of these receptors remain unknown. Sample: cultured CD8+ T cells from PBMCs, taken from culture after CMV antigen stimulation. Every receptor here comes from a human donor in good health (CMV status not recorded). Some clones in this sample may be carry-over from other donors' samples.

This chain uses TRBV7-8 with TRBJ2-3, with D perhaps matching TRBD2 (6 bases). V gave up 5 bases and J gave up 0 bases, with 15 bases separating them. The CDR3 runs 16 residues. CDR1 is SGHVS and CDR2 is FQNEAQ in the germline V gene. The CDR3 here is CASSLLVGGSTDTQYF. CDR3 coding DNA: TGTGCCAGCAGCCTACTAGTGGGGGGAAGCACAGATACGCAGTATTTT.

The chain employs TRBV6-5 and TRBJ1-6, with no clear D. The germline V and J ends were trimmed by 2 bases and 7 bases, with 15 bases remaining between them. CDR1 and CDR2 (germline): MNHEY, SVGAGI. The CDR3 extends over 16 amino acids. The CDR3 DNA reads TGTGCCAGCAGTTACCGTCCTTCGGGCGTCAATTCACCCCTCCACTTT. Residues: CASSYRPSGVNSPLHF.

This clonotype came up once. The chain uses TRBV20-1 and TRBJ2-7; D gene ambiguous. V dropped 0 bases and J dropped 1 base, with 7 bases sitting between them. Germline V gene data show CDR1 as DFQATT and CDR2 as SNEGSKA (reference sequence). This CDR3 comprises 13 residues. CDR3 DNA sequence: TGCAGTGCTAGAGATATGGCTTCCTACGAGCAGTACGTC. Protein product: CSARDMASYEQYV.

This clonotype was recorded a few times. The chain uses TRBV4-1 and TRBJ2-7, with TRBD1 identical over 8 bases. Per germline, CDR1 MGHRA and CDR2 YSYEKL. The CDR3 runs 15 residues. Losses at the gene ends were 2 bases for V and 6 bases for J; bases not matched to a gene: 9. Written as DNA, the CDR3 is TGCGCCAGCAGCCAACATATAACAGGGGGAAGCGAGCAGTACTTC. This encodes CASSQHITGGSEQYF.

This chain joins TRBV11-2 and TRBJ2-7; the D gene is possibly TRBD1 (6 bases). V was shortened by 5 bases and J by 4 bases, with 18 bases between the two germline ends. This CDR3 contains 15 residues. Germline loops: CDR1 SGHAT, CDR2 FQNNGV. The CDR3 is CASSPTFGQKYEQYV. As DNA, the CDR3 is TGTGCCAGCAGCCCTACCTTTGGACAGAAGTACGAGCAGTACGTC.

This clonotype was observed a handful of times. V and J are TRBV6-1 and TRBJ1-1; no reliable D call. Germline values: CDR1 MNHNS, CDR2 SASEGT. V dropped 7 bases and J dropped 1 base, with 7 bases sitting between them. The CDR3 contains 12 residues. CDR3 bases: TGTGCCAGCATCCTAGGGAACACTGAAGCTTTCTTT. It is translated as CASILGNTEAFF.

J is TRBJ2-2 and V is TRBV7-9; TRBD1 might be the D (6 bases). CDR1 SEHNR and CDR2 FQNEAQ come from the germline V gene (reference sequence). This CDR3 comprises 15 residues. V lost 7 bases and J 3 bases, leaving 15 bases between the germline ends. The DNA of the CDR3 is TGTGCCAGCAACGTGGAACAGGGAGACACCGGGGAGCTGTTTTTT. Encoded protein: CASNVEQGDTGELFF.

The rearrangement links TRBV3-1 to TRBJ2-2; 10 bases are a match to TRBD1. V was clipped by 5 bases and J by 2 bases; unmatched bases: 11. Germline V lookup: CDR1 LGHDT, CDR2 YNNKEL (reference sequence). This CDR3 is built from 18 residues. Here the CDR3 reads CASSSTSGTGANTGELFF. In DNA form, the CDR3 reads TGTGCCAGCAGCTCGACTTCCGGGACAGGGGCAAACACCGGGGAGCTGTTTTTT. Supplemented by reference TRBV3-1 and TRBJ2-2, the full variable domain reads DTAVSQTPKYLVTQMGNDKSIKCEQNLGHDTMYWYKQDSKKFLKIMFSYNNKELIINETVPNRFSPKSPDKAHLNLHINSLELGDSAVYFCASSSTSGTGANTGELFFGEGSRLTVL.

The chain recombines TRBV10-3 with TRBJ2-1; 7 bases match TRBD2. V dropped 2 bases and J dropped 4; count of bases not matched to a gene: 8. Germline CDR1 reads ENHRY; CDR2 reads SYGVKD. The CDR3 is 16 residues long. The CDR3 reads CAISETGTMIYNEQFF. The CDR3 DNA follows: TGTGCCATCAGTGAGACCGGGACTATGATTTACAATGAGCAGTTCTTC.

This clonotype was seen a few times. V and J are TRBV11-3 and TRBJ1-1, with 8 bases lining up with TRBD1. J lost 11 bases, V lost 4 bases, and 6 bases had no gene match. The length of the CDR3 is 12 residues. Germline loops: CDR1 SGHNT, CDR2 YENEEA. The CDR3 nucleotides are TGTGCCAGCAGCTCAAAGACAGGGGAGGCTTTCTTT. Translation: CASSSKTGEAFF.

This sequence joins TRBV2 and TRBJ2-1, with D possibly matching TRBD2 (5 bases). There are 15 residues in the CDR3. Trimming removed 5 bases from V and 5 bases from J, with 16 bases in between. Germline V gives CDR1 SNHLY, CDR2 FYNNEI. This CDR3 reads CASSPGAFGDNEQFF. In nucleotides, the CDR3 is TGTGCCAGCAGTCCCGGAGCCTTCGGGGACAATGAGCAGTTCTTC.

This chain uses TRBV15 with TRBJ1-1; D call uncertain. Germline V gene sequence: CDR1 LNHNV, CDR2 YYDKDF (reference sequence). CDR3 size: 15 residues. Trimming removed 1 base at V and 2 bases at J, with 11 bases between. CDR3 nucleotides: TGTGCCACCAGCAGAGCGGGCAGTCTTAACACTGAAGCTTTCTTT. Amino acids: CATSRAGSLNTEAFF.

There are many counts of this clonotype. The chain employs TRBV7-6 and TRBJ2-3, with 7 bases identical to TRBD1. In germline, CDR1 is SGHVS, CDR2 FNYEAQ. The CDR3 runs 16 residues. After removal of 5 bases from V and 2 bases from J, the junction contained 10 bases not matched to a gene. This chain's CDR3 is CASSPAPDRYTDTQYF. The DNA for the CDR3 is TGTGCCAGCAGCCCCGCGCCGGACAGGTACACAGATACGCAGTATTTT.

The chain joins TRBV9 to TRBJ2-5; D may be TRBD1 (6 bases). Trimming took off 4 bases at V and 5 bases at J, with 18 bases between the two ends. CDR3 length: 15 residues. Germline CDR1 SGDLS, CDR2 YYNGEE. In DNA, the CDR3 is TGTGCCAGCAGCTCCCGACAGGACCAGTGGGAGACCCAGTACTTC. Translating gives CASSSRQDQWETQYF.

This clonotype was observed a handful of times. One end of the junction fails to match germline, which may point to a read error. V and J are TRBV5-3 and TRBJ2-5, with a possible D match to TRBD1 (5 bases). TRBV5-3 is treated as an ORF (open reading frame) with a function not yet certain. CDR3 size: 17 residues. The CDR3 is CASSLMTQGIDQETQYF. In DNA form, the CDR3 reads TGTGCCAGCAGCTTGATGACCCAGGGTATAGACCAAGAGACCCAGTACTTC.

The rearrangement joins TRBV29-1 to TRBJ2-7; 10 bases agree with TRBD2. Germline values: CDR1 SQVTM, CDR2 ANQGSEA. Losses at the gene ends were 5 bases for V and 2 bases for J; bases not matched to a gene: 3. This CDR3 is 13 amino acids long. CDR3: CSVPGLAPYEQYF. In DNA, the CDR3 is TGCAGCGTTCCGGGACTAGCGCCCTACGAGCAGTACTTC.

This clonotype was observed many times. The chain carries TRBV7-8 and TRBJ2-2; no reliable D call. Germline V lookup: CDR1 SGHVS, CDR2 FQNEAQ. There are 15 residues in the CDR3. Deletions cut 2 bases from V and 1 base from J, with 8 bases between. The CDR3 sequence is CASSLSGWNTGELFF. The CDR3 DNA reads TGTGCCAGCAGCTTAAGTGGATGGAACACCGGGGAGCTGTTTTTT.

This clonotype was recorded a few times. This chain connects TRBV6-2 or TRBV6-3 to TRBJ2-6, with no clear D. V lost 5 bases, J lost 0 bases, and 11 bases lay in between. There are 16 residues in the CDR3. Germline V gene lookup returns CDR1 MNHEY and CDR2 SVGEGT. The CDR3 sequence is CASSESTSSGANVLTF. CDR3 coding DNA: TGTGCCAGCAGTGAATCGACGTCCTCTGGGGCCAACGTCCTGACTTTC.

The chain joins TRBV19 to TRBJ2-3; the match to TRBD2 covers 15 bases. The CDR3 consists of 17 residues. Looked up from germline, CDR1 is LNHDA and CDR2 is SQIVND (reference sequence). After removal of 5 bases from V and 4 bases from J, the junction contained 7 bases not matched to a gene. DNA for the CDR3: TGTGCCAGTAGTCCGGGACTAGCGGGGGGCATTTCAGATACGCAGTATTTT. Translation: CASSPGLAGGISDTQYF.

CDR3 bases: TGTGCCAGCACCCAGGGACAGGAGCAAGAGACCCAGTACTTC. It encodes CASTQGQEQETQYF. The chain recombines TRBV11-2 with TRBJ2-5; 8 bases are a match to TRBD1. Germline lookup yields CDR1 SGHAT and CDR2 FQNNGV. V trimming: 7 bases; J trimming: 2 bases; junction bases outside the gene matches: 6. The CDR3 contains 14 residues.

V and J are TRBV5-1 and TRBJ2-7; TRBD1 or TRBD2 may be the D gene (5 bases each). This CDR3 has 14 residues. V dropped 4 bases and J dropped 2 bases, with 13 bases sitting between them. CDR1 is SGHRS and CDR2 is YFSETQ in the germline V gene. CDR3 region: CASSNHKGPYEQYF. The CDR3 coding sequence is TGCGCCAGCAGCAATCACAAGGGACCCTACGAGCAGTACTTC. The whole variable domain, remainder taken from reference TRBV5-1 and TRBJ2-7, is KAGVTQTPRYLIKTRGQQVTLSCSPISGHRSVSWYQQTPGQGLQFLFEYFSETQRNKGNFPGRFSGRQFSNSRSEMNVSTLELGDSALYLCASSNHKGPYEQYFGPGTRLTVT.

This clonotype was detected only once. Here the CDR3 DNA reads TGCGCCAGCAGCGCCGGGGCTAGCGGGGGACAAGAGACCCAGTACTTC. It yields the protein CASSAGASGGQETQYF. The V gene is TRBV4-1, the J gene TRBJ2-5; TRBD2 aligns across 10 bases. The ends lost 5 bases at V and 2 bases at J; junction bases unmatched: 8. CDR3 size: 16 residues. From germline, CDR1 is MGHRA and CDR2 YSYEKL.